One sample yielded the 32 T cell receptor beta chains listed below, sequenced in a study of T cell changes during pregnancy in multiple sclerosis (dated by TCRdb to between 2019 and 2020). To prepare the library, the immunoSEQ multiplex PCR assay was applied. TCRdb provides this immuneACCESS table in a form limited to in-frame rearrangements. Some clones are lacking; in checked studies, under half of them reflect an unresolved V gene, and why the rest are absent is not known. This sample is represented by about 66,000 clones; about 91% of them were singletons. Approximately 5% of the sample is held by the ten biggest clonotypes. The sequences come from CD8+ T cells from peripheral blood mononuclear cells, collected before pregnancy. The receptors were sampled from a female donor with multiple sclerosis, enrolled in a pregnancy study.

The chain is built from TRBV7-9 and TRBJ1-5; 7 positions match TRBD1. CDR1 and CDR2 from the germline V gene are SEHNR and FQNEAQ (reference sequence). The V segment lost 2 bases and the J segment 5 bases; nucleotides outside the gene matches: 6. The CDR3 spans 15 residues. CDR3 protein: CASSLSGQDYQPQHF. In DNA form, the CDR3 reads TGTGCCAGCAGCTTATCCGGACAGGACTATCAGCCCCAGCATTTT.

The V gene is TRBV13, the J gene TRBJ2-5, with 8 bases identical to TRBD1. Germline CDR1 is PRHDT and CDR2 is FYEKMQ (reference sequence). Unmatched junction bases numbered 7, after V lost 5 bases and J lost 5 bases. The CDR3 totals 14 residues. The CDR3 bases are TGTGCCAGCAGCGGAGGACAGGGCCGGGAGACCCAGTACTTC. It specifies CASSGGQGRETQYF.

CDR3 sequence (DNA): TGTGCCAGCAGCTCCGGGACAGGGCCAGAAGCTTTCTTT. It specifies CASSSGTGPEAFF. This sequence joins TRBV7-9 and TRBJ1-1; 9 nucleotides agree with TRBD1. Looked up from germline, CDR1 is SEHNR and CDR2 is FQNEAQ (reference sequence). The CDR3 is 13 residues long. The trim removed 4 bases at V and 8 bases at J, leaving 5 bases unmatched.

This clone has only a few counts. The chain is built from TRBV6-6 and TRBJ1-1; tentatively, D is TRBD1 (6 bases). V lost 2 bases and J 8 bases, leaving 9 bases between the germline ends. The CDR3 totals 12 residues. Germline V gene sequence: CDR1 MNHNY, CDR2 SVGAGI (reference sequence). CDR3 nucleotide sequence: TGTGCCAGCAGTTACGAGGGGGTCGAAGCTTTCTTT. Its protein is CASSYEGVEAFF.

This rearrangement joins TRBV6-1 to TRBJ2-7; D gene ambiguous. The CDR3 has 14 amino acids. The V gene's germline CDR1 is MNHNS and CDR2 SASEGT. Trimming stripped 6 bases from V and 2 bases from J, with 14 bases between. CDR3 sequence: CASRPQHIAYEQYF. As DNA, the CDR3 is TGTGCCAGCAGGCCACAGCACATAGCCTACGAGCAGTACTTC.

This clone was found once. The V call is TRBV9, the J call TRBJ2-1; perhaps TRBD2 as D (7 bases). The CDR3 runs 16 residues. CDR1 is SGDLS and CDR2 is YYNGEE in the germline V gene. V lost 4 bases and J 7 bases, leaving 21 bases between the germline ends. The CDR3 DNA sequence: TGTGCCAGCAGCCTTATATCGGGGGGCCCAAAGAATGAGCAGTTCTTC. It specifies CASSLISGGPKNEQFF.

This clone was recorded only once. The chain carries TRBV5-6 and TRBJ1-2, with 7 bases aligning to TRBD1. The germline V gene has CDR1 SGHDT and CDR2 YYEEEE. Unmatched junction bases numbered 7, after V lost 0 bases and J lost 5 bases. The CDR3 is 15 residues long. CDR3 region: CASSLGGQILYGYTF. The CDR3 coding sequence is TGTGCCAGCAGCTTGGGGGGACAGATCTTGTATGGCTACACCTTC.

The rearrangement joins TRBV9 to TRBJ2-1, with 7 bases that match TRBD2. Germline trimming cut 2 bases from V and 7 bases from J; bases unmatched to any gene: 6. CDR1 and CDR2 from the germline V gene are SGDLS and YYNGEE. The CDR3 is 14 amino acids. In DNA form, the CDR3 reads TGTGCCAGCAGCGTTTTTACTAGCGCAAATGAGCAGTTCTTC. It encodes CASSVFTSANEQFF.

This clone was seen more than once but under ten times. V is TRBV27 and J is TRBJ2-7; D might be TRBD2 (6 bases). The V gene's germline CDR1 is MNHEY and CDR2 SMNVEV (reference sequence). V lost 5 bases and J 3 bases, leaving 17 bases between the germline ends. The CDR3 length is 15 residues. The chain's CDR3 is CASSLTGTARYEQYF. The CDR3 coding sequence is TGTGCCAGCAGTCTTACCGGGACTGCCCGCTACGAGCAGTACTTC.

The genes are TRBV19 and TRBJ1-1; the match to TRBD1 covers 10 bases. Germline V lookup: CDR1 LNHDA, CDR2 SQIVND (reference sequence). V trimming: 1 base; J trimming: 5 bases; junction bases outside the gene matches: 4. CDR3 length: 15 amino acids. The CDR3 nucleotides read TGTGCCAGTAGTATAGGACAGGGGGCAGAGACTGAAGCTTTCTTT. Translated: CASSIGQGAETEAFF.

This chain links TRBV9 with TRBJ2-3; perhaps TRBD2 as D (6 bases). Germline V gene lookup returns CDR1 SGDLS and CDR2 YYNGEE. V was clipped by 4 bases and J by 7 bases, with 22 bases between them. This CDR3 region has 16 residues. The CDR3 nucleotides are TGTGCCAGCAGCCTTTCGCGGGACGCAGGAACGAATACGCAGTATTTT. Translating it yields CASSLSRDAGTNTQYF.

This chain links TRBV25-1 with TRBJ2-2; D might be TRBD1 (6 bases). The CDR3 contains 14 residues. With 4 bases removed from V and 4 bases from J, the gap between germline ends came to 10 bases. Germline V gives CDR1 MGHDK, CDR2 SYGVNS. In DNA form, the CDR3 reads TGTGCCAGCAGTGGCCAGGGGACCACCGGGGAGCTGTTTTTT. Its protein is CASSGQGTTGELFF. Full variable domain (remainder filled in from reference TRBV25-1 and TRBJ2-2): EADIYQTPRYLVIGTGKKITLECSQTMGHDKMYWYQQDPGMELHLIHYSYGVNSTEKGDLSSESTVSRIRTEHFPLTLESARPSHTSQYLCASSGQGTTGELFFGEGSRLTVL.

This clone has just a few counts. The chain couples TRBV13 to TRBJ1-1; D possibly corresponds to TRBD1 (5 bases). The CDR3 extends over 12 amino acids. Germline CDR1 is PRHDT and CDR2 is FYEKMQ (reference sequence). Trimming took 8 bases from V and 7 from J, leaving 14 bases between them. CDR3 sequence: CASGRGLSEAFF. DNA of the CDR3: TGTGCCAGCGGGCGGGGGTTGAGTGAAGCTTTCTTT.

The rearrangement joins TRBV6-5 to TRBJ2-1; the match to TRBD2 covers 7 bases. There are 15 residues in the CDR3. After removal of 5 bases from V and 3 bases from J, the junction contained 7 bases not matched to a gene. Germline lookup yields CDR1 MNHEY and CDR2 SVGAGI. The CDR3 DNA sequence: TGTGCCAGCAGTGGGACGGGGGGTTTCTACAATGAGCAGTTCTTC. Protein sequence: CASSGTGGFYNEQFF.

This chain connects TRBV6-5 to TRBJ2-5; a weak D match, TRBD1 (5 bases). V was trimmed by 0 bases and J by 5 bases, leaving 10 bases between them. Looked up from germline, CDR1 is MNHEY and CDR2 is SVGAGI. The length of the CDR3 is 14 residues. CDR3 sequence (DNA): TGTGCCAGCAGTTACTCGAAAGGGGATGAGACCCAGTACTTC. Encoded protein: CASSYSKGDETQYF.

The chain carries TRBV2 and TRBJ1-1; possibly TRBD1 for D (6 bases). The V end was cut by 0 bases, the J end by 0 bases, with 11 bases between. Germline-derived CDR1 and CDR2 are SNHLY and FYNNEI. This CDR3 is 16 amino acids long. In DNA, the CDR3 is TGTGCCAGCAGTGAAGCGACAGGTGTTCTGAACACTGAAGCTTTCTTT. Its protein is CASSEATGVLNTEAFF.

The CDR3 region has the DNA TGTGCCAGCGCAGAGACAGGGGCGGGCGGGGAGCTGTTTTTT. Translated: CASAETGAGGELFF. The V call is TRBV27, the J call TRBJ2-2; TRBD1 matches at 8 bases. Germline V gene lookup returns CDR1 MNHEY and CDR2 SMNVEV (reference sequence). J gave up 7 bases and V 8 bases, and 9 bases lay outside the gene matches. The CDR3 contains 14 residues.

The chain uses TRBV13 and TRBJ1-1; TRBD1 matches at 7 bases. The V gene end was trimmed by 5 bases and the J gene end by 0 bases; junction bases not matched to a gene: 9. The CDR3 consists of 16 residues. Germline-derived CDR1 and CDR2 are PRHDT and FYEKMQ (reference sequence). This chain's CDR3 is CASSPPTGKMNTEAFF. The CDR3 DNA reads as TGTGCCAGCAGCCCCCCGACAGGGAAGATGAACACTGAAGCTTTCTTT.

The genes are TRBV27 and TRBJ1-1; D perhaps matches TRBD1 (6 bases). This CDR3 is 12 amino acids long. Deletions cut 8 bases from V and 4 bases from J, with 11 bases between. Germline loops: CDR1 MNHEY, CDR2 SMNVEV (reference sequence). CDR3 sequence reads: CASVGQTTEAFF. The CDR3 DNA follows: TGTGCCAGCGTGGGACAAACCACTGAAGCTTTCTTT.

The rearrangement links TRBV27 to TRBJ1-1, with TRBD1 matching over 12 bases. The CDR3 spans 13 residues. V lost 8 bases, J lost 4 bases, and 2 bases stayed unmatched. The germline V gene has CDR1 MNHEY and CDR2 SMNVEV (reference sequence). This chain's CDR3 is CASGTGGGTEAFF. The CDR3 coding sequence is TGTGCCAGCGGGACAGGGGGCGGCACTGAAGCTTTCTTT.

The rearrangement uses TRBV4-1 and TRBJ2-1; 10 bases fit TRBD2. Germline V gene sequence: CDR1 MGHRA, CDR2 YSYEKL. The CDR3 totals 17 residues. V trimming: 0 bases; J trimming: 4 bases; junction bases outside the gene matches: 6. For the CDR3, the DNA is TGCGCCAGCAGCCAAGATTTCAGGACTAGCGGTTACAATGAGCAGTTCTTC. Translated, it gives CASSQDFRTSGYNEQFF.

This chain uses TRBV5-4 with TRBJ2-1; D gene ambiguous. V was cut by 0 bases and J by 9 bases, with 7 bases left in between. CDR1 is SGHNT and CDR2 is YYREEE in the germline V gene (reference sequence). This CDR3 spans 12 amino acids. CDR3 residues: CASSLASGEQFF. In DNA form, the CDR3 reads TGTGCCAGCAGCTTGGCCTCCGGTGAGCAGTTCTTC.

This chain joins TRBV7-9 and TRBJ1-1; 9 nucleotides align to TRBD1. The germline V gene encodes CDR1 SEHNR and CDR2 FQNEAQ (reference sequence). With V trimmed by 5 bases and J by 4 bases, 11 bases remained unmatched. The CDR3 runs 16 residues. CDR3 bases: TGTGCCAGCAGCCCCGGGACAGGGTCTTTTAGCACTGAAGCTTTCTTT. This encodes CASSPGTGSFSTEAFF.

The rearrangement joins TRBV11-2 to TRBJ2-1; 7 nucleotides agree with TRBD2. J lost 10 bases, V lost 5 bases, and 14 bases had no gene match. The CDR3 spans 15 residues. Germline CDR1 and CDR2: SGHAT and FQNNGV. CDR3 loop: CASSKRGSAGEEQFF. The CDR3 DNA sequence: TGTGCCAGCAGCAAGCGGGGTTCAGCTGGAGAGGAGCAGTTCTTC.

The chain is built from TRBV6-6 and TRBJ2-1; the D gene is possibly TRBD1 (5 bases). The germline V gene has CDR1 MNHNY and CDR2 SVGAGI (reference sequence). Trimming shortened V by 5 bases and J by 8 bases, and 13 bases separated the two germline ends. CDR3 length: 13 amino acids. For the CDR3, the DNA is TGTGCCAGCAGTGTTAGCAGGGTTGATGAGCAGTTCTTC. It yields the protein CASSVSRVDEQFF.

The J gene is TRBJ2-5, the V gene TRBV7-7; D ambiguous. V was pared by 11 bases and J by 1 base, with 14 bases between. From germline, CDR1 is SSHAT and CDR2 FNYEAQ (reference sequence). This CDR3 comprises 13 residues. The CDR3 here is CASGEPIQETQYF. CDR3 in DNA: TGTGCCTCCGGTGAGCCGATCCAAGAGACCCAGTACTTC.

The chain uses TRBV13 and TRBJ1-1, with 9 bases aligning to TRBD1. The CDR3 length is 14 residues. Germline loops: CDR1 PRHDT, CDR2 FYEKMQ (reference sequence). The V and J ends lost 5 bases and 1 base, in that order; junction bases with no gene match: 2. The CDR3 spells CASSDRGANTEAFF. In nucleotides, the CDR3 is TGTGCCAGCAGCGACAGGGGGGCGAACACTGAAGCTTTCTTT.

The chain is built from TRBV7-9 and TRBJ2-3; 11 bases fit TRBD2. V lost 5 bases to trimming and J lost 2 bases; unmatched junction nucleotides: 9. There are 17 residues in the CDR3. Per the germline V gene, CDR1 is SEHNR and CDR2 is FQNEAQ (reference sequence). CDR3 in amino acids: CASSQLTSGANTDTQYF. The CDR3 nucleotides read TGTGCCAGCAGCCAGTTGACTAGCGGGGCAAACACAGATACGCAGTATTTT.

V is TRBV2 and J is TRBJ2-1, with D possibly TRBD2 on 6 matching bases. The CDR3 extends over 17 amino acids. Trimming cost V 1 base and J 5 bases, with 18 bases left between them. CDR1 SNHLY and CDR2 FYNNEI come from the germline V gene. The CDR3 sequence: CASSEDWAGRLDNEQFF. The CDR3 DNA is TGTGCCAGCAGTGAAGATTGGGCAGGGAGGCTGGACAATGAGCAGTTCTTC.

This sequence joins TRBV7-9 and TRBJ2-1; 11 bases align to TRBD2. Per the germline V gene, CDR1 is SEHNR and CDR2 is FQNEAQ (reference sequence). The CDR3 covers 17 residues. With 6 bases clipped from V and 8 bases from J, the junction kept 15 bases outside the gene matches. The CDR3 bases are TGTGCCAGCAGTTCTCGACTAGCGGGGTTTGGAGAGGATGAGCAGTTCTTC. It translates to CASSSRLAGFGEDEQFF.

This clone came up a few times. The CDR3: CASSSGQGNYGYTF. CDR3 nucleotide sequence: TGTGCCAGCAGTTCTGGACAGGGGAACTATGGCTACACCTTC. The chain is built from TRBV6-5 and TRBJ1-2, with 9 bases lining up with TRBD1. The trim removed 4 bases at V and 2 bases at J, leaving 2 bases unmatched. The CDR3 covers 14 residues. Germline CDR1 is MNHEY and CDR2 is SVGAGI.

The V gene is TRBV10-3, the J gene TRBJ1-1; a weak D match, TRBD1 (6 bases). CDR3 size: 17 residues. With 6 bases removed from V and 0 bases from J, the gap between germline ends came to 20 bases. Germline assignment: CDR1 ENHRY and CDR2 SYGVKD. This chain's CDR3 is CAIRAPGGPELNTEAFF. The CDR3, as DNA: TGTGCCATCAGGGCCCCGGGGGGGCCCGAGTTGAACACTGAAGCTTTCTTT.